This T cell receptor beta chain was captured in a study of blood T cell repertoires in COVID-19. The CDR3 has 13 residues. Trimming removed 3 bases at V and 7 bases at J, with 10 bases between. The germline V gene encodes CDR1 SGHTA and CDR2 FQGNSA. This clone occurred a few times. Per the authors' pipeline: Using reference gene primer amplification, nucleated cell counts were estimated. Sequencing was performed with immunoSEQ multiplex PCR; in TCRdb, only in-frame clones are kept and a portion is missing. That table is the source of V, J and clone size, and D and trimming were worked out from the DNA. The sample carries 150,000 or so clones, around 90% recorded once.

Source material: peripheral blood. The rearrangement joins TRBV7-2 to TRBJ2-1; a possible D gene is TRBD1 (7 bases). The sequence was collected from a woman in her sixties or seventies with acute or convalescent COVID-19. The CDR3 here is CASSFAGGNEQFF. The DNA of the CDR3 is TGTGCCAGCAGCTTCGCAGGGGGGAATGAGCAGTTCTTC.